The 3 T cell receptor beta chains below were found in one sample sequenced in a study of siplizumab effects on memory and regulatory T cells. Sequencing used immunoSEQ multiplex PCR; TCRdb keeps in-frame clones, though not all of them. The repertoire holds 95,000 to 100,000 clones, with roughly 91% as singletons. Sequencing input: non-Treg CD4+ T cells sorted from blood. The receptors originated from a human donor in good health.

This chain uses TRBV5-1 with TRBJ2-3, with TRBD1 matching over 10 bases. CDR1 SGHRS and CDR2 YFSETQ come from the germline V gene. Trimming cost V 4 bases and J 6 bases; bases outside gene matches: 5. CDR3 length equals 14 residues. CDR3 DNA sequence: TGCGCCAGCAGCCCGGACAGGGGGGCGGATACGCAGTATTTT. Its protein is CASSPDRGADTQYF.

DNA of the CDR3: TGTGCCAGCAGCCCGAGCTCCTACGAGCAGTACTTC. Protein product: CASSPSSYEQYF. This chain connects TRBV7-2 to TRBJ2-7; D is unclear. From germline, CDR1 is SGHTA and CDR2 FQGNSA. This CDR3 is built from 12 residues. Deletions cut 5 bases from V and 0 bases from J, with 5 bases between.

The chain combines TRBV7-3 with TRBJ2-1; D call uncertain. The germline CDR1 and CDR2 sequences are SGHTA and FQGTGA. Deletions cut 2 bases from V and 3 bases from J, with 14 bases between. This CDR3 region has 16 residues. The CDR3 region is CASSLQSPGLYNEQFF. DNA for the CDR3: TGTGCCAGCAGCTTACAATCCCCAGGTCTCTACAATGAGCAGTTCTTC. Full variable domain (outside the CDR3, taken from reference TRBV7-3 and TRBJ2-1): GAGVSQTPSNKVTEKGKYVELRCDPISGHTALYWYRQSLGQGPEFLIYFQGTGAADDSGLPNDRFFAVRPEGSVSTLKIQRTERGDSAVYLCASSLQSPGLYNEQFFGPGTRLTVL.